These 30 T cell receptor beta chains came from one sample sequenced in a study (dated by TCRdb to between 2015 and 2016). Cells that were CD4+CD25+CD127-/low were the ones isolated as Tregs. The library came from 5' RACE. Sequencing used an Illumina MiSeq. TCRdb trimmed public reads at Q25 via fastp, called clones via MiXCR and kept in-frame beta chains. Each CDR3 protein gets just one entry, which takes the most common genes and DNA from the rows behind it. This sample has 46,000 or so distinct CDR3 sequences in its table, and about a fifth of those were observed once. The ten largest clonotypes hold 3.5% to 4.5% of the sample. The specimen was Tregs sorted from a lymph node. These receptors were obtained from a female donor with breast cancer.

V is TRBV3-1 and J is TRBJ1-2, with unresolved D. Germline CDR1 is LGHDT and CDR2 is YNNKEL (reference sequence). This CDR3 has 15 amino acids. V gave up 4 bases and J gave up 0 bases, with 12 bases separating them. The CDR3 region has the DNA TGTGCCAGCAGCCCCTCATACGGGACTAACTATGGCTACACCTTC. It translates to CASSPSYGTNYGYTF.

This clonotype was counted many times. J is TRBJ2-1 and V is TRBV4-1; TRBD2 matches at 9 bases. The V gene end was trimmed by 1 base and the J gene end by 9 bases; junction bases not matched to a gene: 10. The germline gives CDR1 MGHRA, CDR2 YSYEKL. The CDR3 sequence is 16 residues long. The CDR3 DNA sequence: TGCGCCAGCAGCCAAGGTCTAGGACTAGCGAGCCGTGAGCAGTTCTTC. This codes for CASSQGLGLASREQFF.

This clonotype was recorded many times. The chain recombines TRBV7-9 with TRBJ2-3, with no clear D. The germline CDR1 and CDR2 sequences are SEHNR and FQNEAQ (reference sequence). Between the trimmed V and J ends, which lost 4 bases and 4 bases, there was a span of 12 bases. The CDR3 runs to 14 residues. The DNA for the CDR3 is TGTGCCAGCAGCTATGCCCGGAGCGCAGATACGCAGTATTTT. This sequence encodes CASSYARSADTQYF.

This clonotype occurred many times. V and J are TRBV6-5 and TRBJ2-7; D is uncertain. Germline V gene lookup returns CDR1 MNHEY and CDR2 SVGAGI. Trimming took 2 bases from V and 2 from J, leaving 7 bases between them. The CDR3 spans 13 residues. This CDR3 is CASSYGLTYEQYF. The DNA of the CDR3 is TGTGCCAGCAGTTACGGGTTGACCTACGAGCAGTACTTC.

The table lists this clonotype with many counts. J is TRBJ2-1 and V is TRBV20-1, with D possibly matching TRBD2 (6 bases). The CDR3 is 12 amino acids. V lost 2 bases and J lost 6, with 8 bases in between. Germline lookup yields CDR1 DFQATT and CDR2 SNEGSKA (reference sequence). The CDR3 DNA follows: TGCAGTGCTAGATGGGACTCCAATGAGCAGTTCTTC. This sequence encodes CSARWDSNEQFF.

This clonotype was observed a few times. The V gene is TRBV24-1, the J gene TRBJ1-5; D unresolved. The CDR3 sequence is 15 residues long. CDR1 and CDR2 (germline): KGHDR, SFDVKD. Deletions cut 3 bases from V and 2 bases from J, with 10 bases between. CDR3 DNA sequence: TGTGCCACCAGTGATCACAAGGGCGGCAATCAGCCCCAGCATTTT. Amino acids: CATSDHKGGNQPQHF.

The chain uses TRBV9 and TRBJ2-1; 8 nucleotides align to TRBD1. CDR1 and CDR2 from the germline V gene are SGDLS and YYNGEE. V gave up 6 bases and J gave up 3 bases; unmatched junction bases: 11. CDR3 length equals 16 residues. The CDR3 loop is CASNLGTGEGYNEQFF. The CDR3, as DNA: TGTGCCAGCAACCTGGGGACAGGTGAGGGCTACAATGAGCAGTTCTTC.

The V call is TRBV5-6, the J call TRBJ2-1; 10 bases match TRBD2. Germline V gene data show CDR1 as SGHDT and CDR2 as YYEEEE. Trimming at V came to 5 bases and at J to 7 bases, leaving 12 bases not matched to a gene. The CDR3 sequence is 16 residues long. CDR3 sequence reads: CASRSLSGRDKNEQFF. CDR3 DNA sequence: TGTGCCAGCAGATCCCTAAGCGGGAGGGATAAGAATGAGCAGTTCTTC. Full variable domain (rest looked up from reference TRBV5-6 and TRBJ2-1): DAGVTQSPTHLIKTRGQQVTLRCSPKSGHDTVSWYQQALGQGPQFIFQYYEEEERQRGNFPDRFSGHQFPNYSSELNVNALLLGDSALYLCASRSLSGRDKNEQFFGPGTRLTVL.

On this clonotype itself: A much more abundant neighbour one base away suggests this may be a read error. The chain carries TRBV3-1 and TRBJ2-2; 9 nucleotides match TRBD2. The germline V gene encodes CDR1 LGHDT and CDR2 YNNKEL (reference sequence). This CDR3 region has 17 residues. After removal of 3 bases from V and 5 bases from J, the junction contained 10 bases not matched to a gene. CDR3: CASSHFLAGPKTGELFF. The CDR3, as DNA: TGTGCCAGCAGCCATTTCCTAGCGGGACCTAAAACCGGGGAGCTGTTTTTT. The variable domain in full, completed from reference TRBV3-1 and TRBJ2-2, reads DTAVSQTPKYLVTQMGNDKSIKCEQNLGHDTMYWYKQDSKKFLKIMFSYNNKELIINETVPNRFSPKSPDKAHLNLHINSLELGDSAVYFCASSHFLAGPKTGELFFGEGSRLTVL.

The V and J genes are TRBV30 and TRBJ2-1; D gene unclear. The CDR3 contains 15 residues. V lost 0 bases to trimming and J lost 4 bases, with 13 bases between them. Germline CDR1 reads GTSNPN; CDR2 reads SVGIG (reference sequence). The CDR3 nucleotides read TGTGCCTGGAGTGTTCTCGGCCGCGCATACAATGAGCAGTTCTTC. It is translated as CAWSVLGRAYNEQFF.

As to this clonotype: Given a much more abundant clone one base away, this may be a read error. V gene TRBV21-1 combines with J gene TRBJ2-1. TRBV21-1 is shown as a pseudogene. The CDR3 has 12 amino acids. The CDR3 loop reads CASYLVYNERFF. CDR3 DNA sequence: TGTGCCAGCTATCTTGTATACAATGAGCGGTTCTTC.

This clonotype has a count of ten or more. CDR3 amino acids: CSARVRTWANYGYTF. CDR3 sequence (DNA): TGCAGTGCTAGAGTCCGGACCTGGGCTAACTATGGCTACACCTTC. The gene calls are TRBV20-1 and TRBJ1-2; D uncertain. This CDR3 has 15 amino acids. CDR1 DFQATT and CDR2 SNEGSKA come from the germline V gene (reference sequence). Trimming took 1 base from V and 0 from J, leaving 12 bases between them.

For this clonotype: One junction end does not reproduce the germline sequence, and a read error may be involved. The V call is TRBV7-9, the J call TRBJ2-1; 14 nucleotides align to TRBD2. The CDR3 has 17 amino acids. Germline V gene sequence: CDR1 SEHNR, CDR2 FQNEAQ (reference sequence). CDR3 sequence reads: CASSFGTSGSSYNERFF. For the CDR3, the DNA is TGTGCCAGCAGCTTCGGGACTAGCGGGAGTTCCTACAATGAGCGGTTCTTC.

The rearrangement joins TRBV30 to TRBJ2-4; 7 positions match TRBD2. Germline assignment: CDR1 GTSNPN and CDR2 SVGIG (reference sequence). The CDR3 length is 14 residues. J lost 9 bases, V lost 8 bases, and 16 bases had no gene match. Here the CDR3 reads CALDFMSGTRIQYF. For the CDR3, the DNA is TGTGCCCTGGACTTCATGAGCGGGACCCGCATTCAGTACTTC.

This clonotype has a count of ten or more. This chain uses TRBV9 with TRBJ2-3; TRBD2 matches 12 bases. The CDR3 is 16 amino acids. V shed 4 bases and J 2 bases; nucleotides not matched to a gene: 5. CDR1 SGDLS and CDR2 YYNGEE come from the germline V gene. The CDR3 DNA follows: TGTGCCAGCAGCCTAGCGGGAGGGGACCTCACAGATACGCAGTATTTT. As protein: CASSLAGGDLTDTQYF. The whole variable domain, filled in from reference TRBV9 and TRBJ2-3, reads DSGVTQTPKHLITATGQRVTLRCSPRSGDLSVYWYQQSLDQGLQFLIQYYNGEERAKGNILERFSAQQFPDLHSELNLSSLELGDSALYFCASSLAGGDLTDTQYFGPGTRLTVL.

By share, this clonotype ranks as medium-sized. The CDR3 bases are TGCAGTGCTAGAGATCTCACAGGGTACGAGCAGTACTTC. This translates into CSARDLTGYEQYF. The genes are TRBV20-1 and TRBJ2-7; TRBD1 might be the D (6 bases). CDR1 is DFQATT, CDR2 SNEGSKA, per germline (reference sequence). V gave up 0 bases and J gave up 4 bases, with 10 bases separating them. This CDR3 is built from 13 residues.

The chain combines TRBV7-8 with TRBJ2-7; perhaps TRBD2 as D (6 bases). The germline V gene has CDR1 SGHVS and CDR2 FQNEAQ. V lost 6 bases and J lost 6, with 12 bases in between. CDR3 length equals 12 residues. The CDR3 protein is CASSLNGGEQYF. CDR3 sequence (DNA): TGTGCCAGCAGTCTCAACGGGGGCGAGCAGTACTTC.

This clonotype has ten or more counts. This chain links TRBV5-6 with TRBJ2-3; TRBD1 is a possible D gene (6 bases). This CDR3 region has 16 residues. Trimming removed 4 bases from V and 5 bases from J, with 20 bases in between. In germline, CDR1 is SGHDT, CDR2 YYEEEE. This chain's CDR3 is CASSVDSGESGDTQYF. CDR3 nucleotides: TGTGCCAGCAGCGTAGACTCAGGGGAGTCGGGAGATACGCAGTATTTT.

This clonotype has just a few counts. V and J are TRBV29-1 and TRBJ1-4; the D gene is possibly TRBD1 (6 bases). V lost 4 bases to trimming and J lost 8 bases, with 14 bases between them. The CDR3 is 13 residues long. The V gene's germline CDR1 is SQVTM and CDR2 ANQGSEA. In nucleotides, the CDR3 is TGCAGCGTTGGACGGACCGGGGGCGAAAAACTGTTTTTT. Translation gives CSVGRTGGEKLFF.

This clonotype was picked up many times. This chain uses TRBV4-1 with TRBJ2-7, with D perhaps TRBD1 (6 bases). From germline, CDR1 is MGHRA and CDR2 YSYEKL. V lost 1 base and J lost 4, with 14 bases in between. This CDR3 spans 15 amino acids. The CDR3 here is CASSQGQGLRYEQYF. The CDR3 DNA follows: TGCGCCAGCAGCCAAGGTCAGGGGCTAAGGTACGAGCAGTACTTC.

As regards this clonotype: A much bigger clone sits one base away, suggesting this may be a read error. The gene calls are TRBV6-1 and TRBJ2-5; D is possibly TRBD1 (6 bases). Trimming took 7 bases from V and 1 from J, leaving 19 bases between them. The CDR3 is made up of 16 amino acids. Germline-derived CDR1 and CDR2 are MNHNS and SASEGT. The DNA of the CDR3 is TGTGCCAGCATTCGGGGACAAGCGGACCTCCAAGAGACCCAGTACTTC. The encoded protein is CASIRGQADLQETQYF.

This sequence joins TRBV5-1 and TRBJ2-1, with D hard to call. Looked up from germline, CDR1 is SGHRS and CDR2 is YFSETQ. The CDR3 is 12 residues long. The V gene lost 0 bases and the J gene lost 10 bases, with 8 bases spanning the gap. This CDR3 is CASSLEIGEQFF. The CDR3 DNA sequence: TGCGCCAGCAGCTTGGAGATCGGAGAGCAGTTCTTC.

On this clonotype: This may be a read error: a much more frequent sequence differs by one nucleotide. The V gene is TRBV9, the J gene TRBJ2-1; TRBD2 agrees at 8 bases. V lost 7 bases and J lost 6; bases outside the gene matches: 9. This CDR3 is 14 amino acids long. The germline gives CDR1 SGDLS, CDR2 YYNGEE. CDR3 coding DNA: TGTGCCAGCGGCGGGGGGAACTACATCAATGAGCAGTTCTTC. Amino acid sequence: CASGGGNYINEQFF.

The gene calls are TRBV6-5 and TRBJ1-3; 7 bases line up with TRBD1. Germline lookup yields CDR1 MNHEY and CDR2 SVGAGI. This CDR3 is 14 amino acids long. The J segment lost 2 bases and the V segment lost 5 bases, leaving 3 bases of the junction unmatched. CDR3 loop: CASSNRGTGNTIYF. CDR3 sequence (DNA): TGTGCCAGCAGTAACAGGGGAACTGGAAACACCATATATTTT.

This clonotype was found a few times. The chain links TRBV7-9 to TRBJ2-3; TRBD2 matches at 8 bases. Germline assignment: CDR1 SEHNR and CDR2 FQNEAQ (reference sequence). The V gene end was trimmed by 5 bases and the J gene end by 1 base; junction bases not matched to a gene: 8. The CDR3 sequence is 16 residues long. The CDR3 reads CASSPWLTSGTDTQYF. CDR3 DNA: TGTGCCAGCAGCCCTTGGTTGACTAGCGGCACAGATACGCAGTATTTT.

About this clonotype: The junction and the germline gene differ at one end; a read error may be behind it. CDR3 nucleotide sequence: TGTGCCATCAGTGACGGAGGACATAAAGGTCAAGAGACCCGGTACTTC. This encodes CAISDGGHKGQETRYF. The chain links TRBV10-3 to TRBJ2-5; D is possibly TRBD1 or TRBD2 (5 bases each). The CDR3 spans 16 residues. Germline V lookup: CDR1 ENHRY, CDR2 SYGVKD.

This clonotype was observed a few times. The V gene is TRBV5-1, the J gene TRBJ1-2, with D perhaps TRBD1 (6 bases). CDR1 is SGHRS and CDR2 is YFSETQ in the germline V gene. The CDR3 is 15 amino acids. The V end was cut by 4 bases, the J end by 6 bases, with 19 bases between. Here the CDR3 DNA reads TGCGCCAGCAGCCACGCCGGACCCCAGGGGAATGGCTACACCTTC. As protein: CASSHAGPQGNGYTF.

This chain uses TRBV5-6 with TRBJ2-1, with 8 bases identical to TRBD2. Germline V gene data show CDR1 as SGHDT and CDR2 as YYEEEE. The CDR3 covers 16 residues. The V segment lost 4 bases and the J segment 3 bases; nucleotides outside the gene matches: 9. The CDR3 DNA sequence: TGTGCCAGCAGCCAAACCGGGACTAGTCGCTACAATGAGCAGTTCTTC. It specifies CASSQTGTSRYNEQFF.

The chain uses TRBV7-2 and TRBJ2-5; 7 positions agree with TRBD1. Germline lookup yields CDR1 SGHTA and CDR2 FQGNSA. Losses at the gene ends were 2 bases for V and 5 bases for J; bases not matched to a gene: 5. CDR3 size: 14 residues. In DNA form, the CDR3 reads TGTGCCAGCAGCTTAAAGGGGGCGAGGGAGACCCAGTACTTC. Protein: CASSLKGARETQYF. The entire variable domain, with the rest obtained from reference TRBV7-2 and TRBJ2-5, is as follows: GAGVSQSPSNKVTEKGKDVELRCDPISGHTALYWYRQSLGQGLEFLIYFQGNSAPDKSGLPSDRFSAERTGGSVSTLTIQRTQQEDSAVYLCASSLKGARETQYFGPGTRLLVL.

The chain carries TRBV7-9 and TRBJ2-1, with 7 positions matching TRBD2. Germline trimming cut 6 bases from V and 5 bases from J; bases unmatched to any gene: 16. The germline V gene encodes CDR1 SEHNR and CDR2 FQNEAQ (reference sequence). The CDR3 is 17 residues long. Here the CDR3 reads CASRQPKAGRPDNEQFF. CDR3 DNA sequence: TGTGCCAGCAGACAGCCTAAAGCGGGGAGGCCCGACAATGAGCAGTTCTTC.